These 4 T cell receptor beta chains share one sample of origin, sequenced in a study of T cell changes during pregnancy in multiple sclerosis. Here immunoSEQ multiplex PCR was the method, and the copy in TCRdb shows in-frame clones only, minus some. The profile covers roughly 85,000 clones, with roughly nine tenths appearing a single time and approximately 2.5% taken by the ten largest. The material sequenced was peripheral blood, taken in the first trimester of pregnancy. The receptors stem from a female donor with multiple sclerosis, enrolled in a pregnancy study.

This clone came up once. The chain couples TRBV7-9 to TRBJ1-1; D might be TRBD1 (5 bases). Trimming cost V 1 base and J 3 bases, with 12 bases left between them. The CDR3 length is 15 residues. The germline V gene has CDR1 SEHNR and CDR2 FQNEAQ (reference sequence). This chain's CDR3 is CASSLGGRAYTEAFF. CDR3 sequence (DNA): TGTGCCAGCAGCTTAGGAGGCAGGGCTTACACTGAAGCTTTCTTT.

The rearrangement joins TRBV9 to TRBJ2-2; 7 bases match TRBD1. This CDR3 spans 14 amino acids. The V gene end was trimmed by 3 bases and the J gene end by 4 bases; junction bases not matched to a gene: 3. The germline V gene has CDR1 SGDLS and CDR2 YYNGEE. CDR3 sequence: CASSATGATGELFF. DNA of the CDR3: TGTGCCAGCAGCGCCACAGGGGCCACCGGGGAGCTGTTTTTT.

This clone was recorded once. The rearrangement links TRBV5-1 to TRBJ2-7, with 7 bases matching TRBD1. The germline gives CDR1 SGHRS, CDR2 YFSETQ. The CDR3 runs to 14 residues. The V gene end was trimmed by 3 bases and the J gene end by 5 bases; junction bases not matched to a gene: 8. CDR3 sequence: CASSYGQAPNEQYF. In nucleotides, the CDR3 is TGCGCCAGCAGCTACGGACAGGCCCCCAACGAGCAGTACTTC. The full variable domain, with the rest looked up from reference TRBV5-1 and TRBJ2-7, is KAGVTQTPRYLIKTRGQQVTLSCSPISGHRSVSWYQQTPGQGLQFLFEYFSETQRNKGNFPGRFSGRQFSNSRSEMNVSTLELGDSALYLCASSYGQAPNEQYFGPGTRLTVT.

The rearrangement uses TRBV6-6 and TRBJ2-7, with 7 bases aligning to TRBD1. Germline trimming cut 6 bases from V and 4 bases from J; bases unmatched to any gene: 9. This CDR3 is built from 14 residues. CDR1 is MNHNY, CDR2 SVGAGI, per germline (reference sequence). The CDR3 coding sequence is TGTGCCAGCAGCCCGACAGGGAAAACTTACGAGCAGTACTTC. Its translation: CASSPTGKTYEQYF.